Reported below is one TCR beta chain. This sample is drawn from a study of shared T cell receptors in the human thymus. Trimming took off 8 bases at V and 3 bases at J, with 17 bases between the two ends. The CDR3 sequence is 14 residues long. The germline V gene has CDR1 MNHEY and CDR2 SMNVEV (reference sequence). Only in-frame clones appear in the TCRdb table, and some are missing; sequencing was by immunoSEQ multiplex PCR. The sample has just under 550,000 clones; about four fifths are singletons. Another study also made use of these data, one on human thymus T cells. This second study notes: Donors were healthy Finnish babies undergoing corrective operations for congenital heart defects.

This TCR derives from a boy under two years old with a congenital heart defect. The sample comprised thymocytes. The chain links TRBV27 to TRBJ2-7, with D possibly being TRBD1 (9 bases). The CDR3 bases are TGTGCCAGCCGACTAGCGACAGGGGGCTACGAGCAGTACTTC. It is translated as CASRLATGGYEQYF.